The source of this TCR beta chain is a study of post-analysis software for immune sequencing data. At the level of the study: The cohort encompassed relapsing-remitting, secondary progressive and progressive-relapsing multiple sclerosis disease courses. Overall study results and limits: Batch-matched samples strongly co-clustered by F measure. TRBV5-6, TRBV5-1 and TRBV20-1 were among four to six TRBV segments more frequent in patients than controls. Versus controls, multiple sclerosis patients showed significantly lower diversity (normalized Chao1).

V shed 1 base and J shed 0 bases, with 12 bases lying between them. Germline CDR1 and CDR2: SGHVS and FQNEAQ. CDR3 size: 16 residues. The table lists this clonotype with a few counts. Its matching antigen is unknown. Built from TCR beta cDNA, the libraries had unique molecular identifiers in them. TCRdb passed the PCR reads through MiXCR, listing each CDR3 protein once. The repertoire has around 400,000 distinct CDR3 sequences, 30% to 45% of them found once; the top ten carry about 7.6%. The receptor was derived from a girl aged 2 to 9 with multiple sclerosis. Sequencing input: blood. V is TRBV7-8 and J is TRBJ1-2; possible D gene TRBD1, 5 bases. This chain's CDR3 is CASSLDRRSPNYGYTF. DNA for the CDR3: TGTGCCAGCAGCTTAGACAGGAGATCCCCTAACTATGGCTACACCTTC.